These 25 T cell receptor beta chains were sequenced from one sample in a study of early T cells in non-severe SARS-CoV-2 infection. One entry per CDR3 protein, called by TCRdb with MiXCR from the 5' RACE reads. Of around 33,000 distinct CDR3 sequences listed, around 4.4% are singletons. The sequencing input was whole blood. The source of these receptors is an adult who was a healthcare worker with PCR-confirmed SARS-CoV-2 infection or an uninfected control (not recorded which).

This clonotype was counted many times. CDR3 sequence reads: CASSPIRGGSGANVLTF. CDR3 sequence (DNA): TGTGCCAGCAGTCCGATTAGGGGAGGATCTGGGGCCAACGTCCTGACTTTC. The genes are TRBV28 and TRBJ2-6; maybe TRBD2 (6 bases). V was clipped by 5 bases and J by 1 base, with 15 bases between them. Germline values: CDR1 MDHEN, CDR2 SYDVKM. This CDR3 comprises 17 residues.

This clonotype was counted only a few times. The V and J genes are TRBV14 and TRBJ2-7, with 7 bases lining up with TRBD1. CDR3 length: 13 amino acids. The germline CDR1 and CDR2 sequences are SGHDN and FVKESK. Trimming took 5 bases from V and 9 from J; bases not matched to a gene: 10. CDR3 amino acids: CASSSYPTGRQYF. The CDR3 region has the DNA TGTGCCAGCAGCTCCTATCCGACAGGGCGGCAGTACTTC.

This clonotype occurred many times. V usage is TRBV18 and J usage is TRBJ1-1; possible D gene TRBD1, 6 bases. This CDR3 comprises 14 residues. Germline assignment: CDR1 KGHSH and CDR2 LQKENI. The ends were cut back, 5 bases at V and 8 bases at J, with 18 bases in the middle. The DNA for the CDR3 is TGTGCCAGCTCAAACAGACAGGACTCGACCGAAGCTTTCTTT. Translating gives CASSNRQDSTEAFF.

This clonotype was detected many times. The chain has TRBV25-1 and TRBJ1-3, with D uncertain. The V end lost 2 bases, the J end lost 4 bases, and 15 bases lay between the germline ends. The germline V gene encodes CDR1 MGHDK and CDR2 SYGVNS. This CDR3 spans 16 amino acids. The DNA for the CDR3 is TGTGCCAGCAGTGAAATGCGAGGGTCGAAAGGAAACACCATATATTTT. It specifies CASSEMRGSKGNTIYF.

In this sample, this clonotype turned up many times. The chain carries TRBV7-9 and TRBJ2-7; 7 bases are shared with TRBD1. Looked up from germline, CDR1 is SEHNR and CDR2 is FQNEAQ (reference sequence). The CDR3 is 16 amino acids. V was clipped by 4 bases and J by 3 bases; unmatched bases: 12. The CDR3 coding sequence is TGTGCCAGCAGCTCCCGCCGACAGGGTTGGGACTACGAGCAGTACTTC. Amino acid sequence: CASSSRRQGWDYEQYF.

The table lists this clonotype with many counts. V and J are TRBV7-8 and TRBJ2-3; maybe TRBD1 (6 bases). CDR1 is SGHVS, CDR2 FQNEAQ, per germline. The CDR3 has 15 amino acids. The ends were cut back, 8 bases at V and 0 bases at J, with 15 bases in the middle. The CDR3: CASGYRAASTDTQYF. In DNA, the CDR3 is TGTGCCAGCGGATACAGGGCGGCTAGCACAGATACGCAGTATTTT.

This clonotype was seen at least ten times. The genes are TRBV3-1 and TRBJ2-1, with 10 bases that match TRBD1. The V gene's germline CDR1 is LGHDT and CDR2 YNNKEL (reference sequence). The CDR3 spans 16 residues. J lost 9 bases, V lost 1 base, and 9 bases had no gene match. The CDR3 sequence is CASSQAGTGEGGEQFF. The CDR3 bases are TGTGCCAGCAGCCAAGCAGGGACAGGGGAGGGAGGTGAGCAGTTCTTC.

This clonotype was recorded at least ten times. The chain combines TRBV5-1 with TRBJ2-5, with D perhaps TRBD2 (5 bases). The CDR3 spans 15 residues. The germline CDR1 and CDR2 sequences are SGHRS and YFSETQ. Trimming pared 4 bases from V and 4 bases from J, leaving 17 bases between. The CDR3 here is CASSTTGSRGETQYF. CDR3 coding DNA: TGCGCCAGCAGCACCACGGGATCCCGGGGAGAGACCCAGTACTTC.

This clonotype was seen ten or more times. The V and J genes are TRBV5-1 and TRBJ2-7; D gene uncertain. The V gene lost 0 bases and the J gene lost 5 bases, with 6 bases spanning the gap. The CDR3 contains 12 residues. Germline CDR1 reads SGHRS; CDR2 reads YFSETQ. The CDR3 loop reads CASSLGTNEQYF. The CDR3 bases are TGCGCCAGCAGCTTGGGGACCAACGAGCAGTACTTC. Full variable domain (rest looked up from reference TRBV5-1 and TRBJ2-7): KAGVTQTPRYLIKTRGQQVTLSCSPISGHRSVSWYQQTPGQGLQFLFEYFSETQRNKGNFPGRFSGRQFSNSRSEMNVSTLELGDSALYLCASSLGTNEQYFGPGTRLTVT.

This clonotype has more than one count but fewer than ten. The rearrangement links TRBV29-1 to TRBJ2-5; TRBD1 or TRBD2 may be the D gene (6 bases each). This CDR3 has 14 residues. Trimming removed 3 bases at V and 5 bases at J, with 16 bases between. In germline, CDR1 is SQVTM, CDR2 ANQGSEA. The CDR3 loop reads CSVEAGGGMETQYF. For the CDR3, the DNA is TGCAGCGTTGAGGCCGGGGGCGGAATGGAGACCCAGTACTTC.

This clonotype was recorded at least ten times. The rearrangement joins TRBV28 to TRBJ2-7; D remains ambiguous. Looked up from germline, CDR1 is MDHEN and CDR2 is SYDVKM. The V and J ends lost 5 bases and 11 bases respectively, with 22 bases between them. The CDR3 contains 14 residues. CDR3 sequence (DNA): TGTGCCAGCAGTGGTCGCGGTCGGGCAGAGTGGAAGTACTTC. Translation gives CASSGRGRAEWKYF.

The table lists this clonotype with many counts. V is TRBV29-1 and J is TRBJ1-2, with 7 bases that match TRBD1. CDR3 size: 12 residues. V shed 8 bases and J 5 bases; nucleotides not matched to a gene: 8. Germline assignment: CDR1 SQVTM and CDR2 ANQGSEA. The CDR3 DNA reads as TGCAGCACCAGTGACAGGGAGTATGGCTACACCTTC. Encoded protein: CSTSDREYGYTF.

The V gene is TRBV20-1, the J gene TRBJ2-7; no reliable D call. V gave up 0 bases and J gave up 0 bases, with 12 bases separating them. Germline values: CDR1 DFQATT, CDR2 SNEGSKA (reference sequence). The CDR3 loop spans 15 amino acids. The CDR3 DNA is TGCAGTGCTAGAGATCGTCCAGGATTCTCCTACGAGCAGTACTTC. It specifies CSARDRPGFSYEQYF.

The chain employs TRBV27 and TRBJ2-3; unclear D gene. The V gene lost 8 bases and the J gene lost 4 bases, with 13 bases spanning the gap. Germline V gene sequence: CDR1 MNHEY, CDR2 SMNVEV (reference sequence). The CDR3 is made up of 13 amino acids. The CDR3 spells CASGYRFSDTQYF. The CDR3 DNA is TGTGCCAGCGGTTACAGATTCTCAGATACGCAGTATTTT.

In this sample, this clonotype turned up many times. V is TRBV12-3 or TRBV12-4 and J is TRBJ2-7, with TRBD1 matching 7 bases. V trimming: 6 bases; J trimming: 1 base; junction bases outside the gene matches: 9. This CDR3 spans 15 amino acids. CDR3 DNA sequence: TGTGCCAGCAGCACCCGGGACAGCAATTCCTACGAGCAGTACTTC. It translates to CASSTRDSNSYEQYF.

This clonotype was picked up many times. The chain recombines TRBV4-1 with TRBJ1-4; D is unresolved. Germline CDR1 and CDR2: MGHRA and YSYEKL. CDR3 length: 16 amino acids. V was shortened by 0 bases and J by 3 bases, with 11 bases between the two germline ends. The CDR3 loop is CASSQDEEPANEKLFF. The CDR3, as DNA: TGCGCCAGCAGCCAAGATGAGGAACCGGCTAATGAAAAACTGTTTTTT.

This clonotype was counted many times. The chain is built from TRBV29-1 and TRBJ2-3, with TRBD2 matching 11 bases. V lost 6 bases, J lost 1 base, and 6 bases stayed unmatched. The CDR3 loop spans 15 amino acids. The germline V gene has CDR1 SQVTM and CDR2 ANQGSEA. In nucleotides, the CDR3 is TGCAGCGTAGGCCCTAGCGGGGGGCGCACAGATACGCAGTATTTT. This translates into CSVGPSGGRTDTQYF.

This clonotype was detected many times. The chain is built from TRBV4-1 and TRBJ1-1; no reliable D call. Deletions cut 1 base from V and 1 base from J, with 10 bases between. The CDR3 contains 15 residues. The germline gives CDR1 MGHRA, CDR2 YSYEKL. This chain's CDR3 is CASSQGKAPNTEAFF. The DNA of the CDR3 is TGCGCCAGCAGCCAAGGAAAGGCCCCGAACACTGAAGCTTTCTTT.

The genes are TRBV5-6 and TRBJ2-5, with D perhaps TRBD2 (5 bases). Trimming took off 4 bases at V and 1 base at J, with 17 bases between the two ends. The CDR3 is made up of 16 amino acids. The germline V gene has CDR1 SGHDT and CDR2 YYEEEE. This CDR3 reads CASSPAIAGLQETQYF. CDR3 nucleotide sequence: TGTGCCAGCAGCCCGGCAATCGCCGGACTCCAAGAGACCCAGTACTTC.

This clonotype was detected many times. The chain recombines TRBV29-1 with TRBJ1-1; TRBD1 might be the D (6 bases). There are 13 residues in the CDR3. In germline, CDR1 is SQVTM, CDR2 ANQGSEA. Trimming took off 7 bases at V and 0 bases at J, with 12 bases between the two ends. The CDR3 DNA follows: TGCAGCGCCGGACAGCCCTTGAACACTGAAGCTTTCTTT. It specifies CSAGQPLNTEAFF.

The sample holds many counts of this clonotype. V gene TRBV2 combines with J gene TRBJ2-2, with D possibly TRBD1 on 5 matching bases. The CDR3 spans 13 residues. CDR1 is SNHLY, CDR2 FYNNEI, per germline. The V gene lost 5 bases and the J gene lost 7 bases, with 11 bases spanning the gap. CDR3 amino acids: CASSSQEGGELFF. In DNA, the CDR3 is TGTGCCAGCAGTTCACAGGAAGGCGGGGAGCTGTTTTTT. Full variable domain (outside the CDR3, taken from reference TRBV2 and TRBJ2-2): EPEVTQTPSHQVTQMGQEVILRCVPISNHLYFYWYRQILGQKVEFLVSFYNNEISEKSEIFDDQFSVERPDGSNFTLKIRSTKLEDSAMYFCASSSQEGGELFFGEGSRLTVL.

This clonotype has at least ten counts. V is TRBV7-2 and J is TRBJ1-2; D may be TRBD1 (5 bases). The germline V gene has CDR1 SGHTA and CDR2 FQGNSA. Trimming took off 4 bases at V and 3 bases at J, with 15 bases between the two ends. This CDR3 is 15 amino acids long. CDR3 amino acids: CASSSLWGVDYGYTF. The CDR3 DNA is TGTGCCAGCAGCTCGTTGTGGGGGGTTGACTATGGCTACACCTTC.

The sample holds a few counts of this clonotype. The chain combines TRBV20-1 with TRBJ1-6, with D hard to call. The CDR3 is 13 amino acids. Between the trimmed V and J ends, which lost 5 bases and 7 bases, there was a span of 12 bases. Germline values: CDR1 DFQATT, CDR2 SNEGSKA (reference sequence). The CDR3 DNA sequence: TGCAGTGCTGGCGGCAGTTGGAATTCACCCCTCCACTTT. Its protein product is CSAGGSWNSPLHF.

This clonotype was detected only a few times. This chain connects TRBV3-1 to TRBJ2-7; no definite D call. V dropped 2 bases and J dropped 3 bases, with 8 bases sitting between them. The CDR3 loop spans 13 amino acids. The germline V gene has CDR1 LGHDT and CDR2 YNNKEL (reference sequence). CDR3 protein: CASSQSVDYEQYF. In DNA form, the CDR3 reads TGTGCCAGCAGCCAAAGCGTCGACTACGAGCAGTACTTC.

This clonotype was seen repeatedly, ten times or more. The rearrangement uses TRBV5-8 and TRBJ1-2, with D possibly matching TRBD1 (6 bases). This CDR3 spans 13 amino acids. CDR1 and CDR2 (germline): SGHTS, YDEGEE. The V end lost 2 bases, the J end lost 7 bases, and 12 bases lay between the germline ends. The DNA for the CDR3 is TGTGCCAGCAGCTTTGAACAGGGCACTGGCTACACCTTC. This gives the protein CASSFEQGTGYTF.